This TCR beta chain was captured in a study of blood T cells in healthy people across ages. CDR3 length equals 15 residues. Germline CDR1 is MNHEY and CDR2 is SMNVEV (reference sequence). The ends lost 0 bases at V and 2 bases at J; junction bases unmatched: 4. Notes on this clonotype: Its matching antigen is unknown.

Findings and limits, study-wide: Unsorted PBMC input precluded a conclusive naive versus antigen-experienced comparison.

A J-beta primer mix and a sample-barcoded 5' primer were used in a second PCR of about 7 to 12 cycles. One entry per CDR3 protein, called by TCRdb with MiXCR from the 5' RACE reads. The table includes approximately 1.5 million distinct CDR3 sequences, 30% to 40% detected once. The chain links TRBV27 to TRBJ2-7; 7 bases map to TRBD2. The sequencing sample was made of blood. This clonotype was sampled from a woman aged 25 to 39 in good health. The CDR3 coding sequence is TGTGCCAGCAGTTTATCGGTGGGACTAACCTACGAGCAGTACTTC. As protein: CASSLSVGLTYEQYF.